One and the same sample provided the 26 T cell receptor beta chains below, sequenced in a study of blood T cell repertoires in COVID-19 (dated by TCRdb to about 2020). To prepare the library, the immunoSEQ multiplex PCR assay was applied. TCRdb holds this immuneACCESS table with in-frame rearrangements only. Some clones are missing; in checked studies, unresolved V genes explain under half, and the rest has no known cause. In this sample the table shows a few hundred thousand clones, less than 90% of which occur a single time. The ten largest account for 1.7% of the sample. Sequencing used peripheral blood. All receptors derive from a man between 65 and 85 years old with acute or convalescent COVID-19.

This clone appeared once. The rearrangement joins TRBV15 to TRBJ2-7; D remains ambiguous. This CDR3 is built from 18 residues. Per germline, CDR1 LNHNV and CDR2 YYDKDF (reference sequence). V was cut by 0 bases and J by 3 bases, with 21 bases left in between. The CDR3, as DNA: TGTGCCACCAGCAGAGATCTAAATAAAATCACAGTGGTCTACGAGCAGTACTTC. Its translation is CATSRDLNKITVVYEQYF. The full variable domain, its missing parts supplied by reference TRBV15 and TRBJ2-7, is DAMVIQNPRYQVTQFGKPVTLSCSQTLNHNVMYWYQQKSSQAPKLLFHYYDKDFNNEADTPDNFQSRRPNTSFCFLDIRSPGLGDTAMYLCATSRDLNKITVVYEQYFGPGTRLTVT.

CDR3 sequence reads: CASSPPLGALGPLHF. CDR3 bases: TGTGCCAGCAGCCCCCCCTTAGGGGCCCTAGGGCCCCTCCACTTT. This chain links TRBV28 with TRBJ1-6, with D possibly being TRBD1 (5 bases). Germline loops: CDR1 MDHEN, CDR2 SYDVKM. This CDR3 is 15 amino acids long. Trimming stripped 6 bases from V and 13 bases from J, with 22 bases between.

The chain employs TRBV9 and TRBJ1-1, with D possibly being TRBD1 (5 bases). This CDR3 comprises 14 residues. V was trimmed by 4 bases and J by 2 bases, leaving 12 bases between them. Per germline, CDR1 SGDLS and CDR2 YYNGEE. The CDR3, as DNA: TGTGCCAGCAGCACCAGGACAACCAACACTGAAGCTTTCTTT. This translates into CASSTRTTNTEAFF.

Worth noting for this clone: This same CDR3 is encoded by further DNA sequences in the sample. The gene calls are TRBV7-2 and TRBJ2-7; 7 bases map to TRBD1. V lost 1 base, J lost 0 bases, and 3 bases stayed unmatched. CDR3 length: 15 residues. Germline V CDR1 and CDR2: SGHTA, FQGNSA. DNA of the CDR3: TGTGCCAGCAGCTTAGTAAGGGACAGCTCCTACGAGCAGTACTTC. Translation: CASSLVRDSSYEQYF.

The chain uses TRBV21-1 and TRBJ1-2. TRBV21-1 constitutes a pseudogene. There are 18 residues in the CDR3. CDR3 region: CASSNHKPEGLANYGYTF. CDR3 DNA sequence: TGTGCCAGCAGCAACCACAAGCCCGAGGGTCTAGCTAACTATGGCTACACCTTC.

V gene TRBV7-9 combines with J gene TRBJ1-2; the match to TRBD1 covers 10 bases. This CDR3 contains 14 residues. With V trimmed by 5 bases and J by 7 bases, 7 bases remained unmatched. Germline loops: CDR1 SEHNR, CDR2 FQNEAQ (reference sequence). CDR3 DNA sequence: TGTGCCAGCAGCAGTGACAGGGGGCGCGGTGGCTACACCTTC. It codes for CASSSDRGRGGYTF.

The J gene is TRBJ2-1, the V gene TRBV3-1 (or the pseudogene TRBV3-2); TRBD1 might be the D (5 bases). The CDR3 contains 16 residues. Trimming removed 5 bases from V and 0 bases from J, with 14 bases in between. Germline lookup yields CDR1 LGHDT and CDR2 YNNKEL (reference sequence). In DNA form, the CDR3 reads TGTGCCAGCAGCTCCGAAGGCAGGGTCTCCTACAATGAGCAGTTCTTC. Translating gives CASSSEGRVSYNEQFF.

The chain employs TRBV11-2 and TRBJ2-1; 8 bases agree with TRBD2. Per the germline V gene, CDR1 is SGHAT and CDR2 is FQNNGV. With 7 bases clipped from V and 4 bases from J, the junction kept 6 bases outside the gene matches. The CDR3 runs 14 residues. CDR3: CASKIAGSYNEQFF. The CDR3 DNA reads TGTGCCAGCAAGATAGCGGGATCTTACAATGAGCAGTTCTTC.

This sequence joins TRBV28 and TRBJ2-4; 16 nucleotides match TRBD2. V trimming: 6 bases; J trimming: 4 bases; junction bases outside the gene matches: 0. The CDR3 contains 15 residues. Germline V gene data show CDR1 as MDHEN and CDR2 as SYDVKM. The CDR3 DNA reads as TGTGCCAGCAGGGGACTAGCGGGAGGGAAAAACATTCAGTACTTC. It translates to CASRGLAGGKNIQYF. The entire variable domain, with the rest obtained from reference TRBV28 and TRBJ2-4, is as follows: DVKVTQSSRYLVKRTGEKVFLECVQDMDHENMFWYRQDPGLGLRLIYFSYDVKMKEKGDIPEGYSVSREKKERFSLILESASTNQTSMYLCASRGLAGGKNIQYFGAGTRLSVL.

V and J are TRBV4-2 and TRBJ1-4; a possible D gene is TRBD1 (6 bases). The CDR3 has 17 residues. Trimming took off 2 bases at V and 0 bases at J, with 13 bases between the two ends. Germline V lookup: CDR1 LGHNA, CDR2 YNFKEQ. CDR3 sequence reads: CASSQTGQFTTNEKLFF. The CDR3, as DNA: TGTGCCAGCAGCCAAACAGGGCAATTCACAACTAATGAAAAACTGTTTTTT.

The chain employs TRBV5-4 and TRBJ1-1; perhaps TRBD1 as D (5 bases). CDR1 is SGHNT and CDR2 is YYREEE in the germline V gene (reference sequence). This CDR3 contains 15 residues. V lost 4 bases and J lost 0, with 13 bases in between. The chain's CDR3 is CASSPFGGMNTEAFF. The CDR3, as DNA: TGTGCCAGCAGCCCATTCGGGGGGATGAACACTGAAGCTTTCTTT.

The genes are TRBV7-2 and TRBJ2-7, with D possibly being TRBD2 (6 bases). V lost 5 bases and J 4 bases, leaving 18 bases between the germline ends. The CDR3 runs to 15 residues. In germline, CDR1 is SGHTA, CDR2 FQGNSA. In DNA form, the CDR3 reads TGTGCCAGCAGCCCCACGGCAGGCGGGGTTTACGAGCAGTACTTC. Translated, it gives CASSPTAGGVYEQYF.

The chain has TRBV6-5 and TRBJ1-5; 7 bases agree with TRBD1. This CDR3 spans 15 amino acids. Germline CDR1 MNHEY, CDR2 SVGAGI. V lost 6 bases to trimming and J lost 0 bases; unmatched junction nucleotides: 5. The CDR3 sequence: CASRADRYSNQPQHF. The DNA for the CDR3 is TGTGCCAGCAGGGCGGACAGGTATAGCAATCAGCCCCAGCATTTT.

The chain couples TRBV19 to TRBJ1-4; TRBD1 matches 10 bases. V dropped 7 bases and J dropped 10; count of bases not matched to a gene: 9. CDR1 is LNHDA, CDR2 SQIVND, per germline (reference sequence). The CDR3 spans 14 residues. The CDR3 DNA is TGTGCCAGTACCGCGACAGGGGGCGTTAGAAAACTGTTTTTT. Amino acid sequence: CASTATGGVRKLFF. The variable domain in full, with the rest retrieved from reference TRBV19 and TRBJ1-4, is DGGITQSPKYLFRKEGQNVTLSCEQNLNHDAMYWYRQDPGQGLRLIYYSQIVNDFQKGDIAEGYSVSREKKESFPLTVTSAQKNPTAFYLCASTATGGVRKLFFGSGTQLSVL.

This clone is a singleton in its sample. The CDR3 DNA reads as TGTGCCAGCAGCCGAAAACCCGGGACAGGAACTTCCTACGAGCAGTACTTC. Protein: CASSRKPGTGTSYEQYF. V gene TRBV27 combines with J gene TRBJ2-7; 8 bases match TRBD1. This CDR3 is built from 17 residues. With 6 bases clipped from V and 1 base from J, the junction kept 14 bases outside the gene matches. Looked up from germline, CDR1 is MNHEY and CDR2 is SMNVEV (reference sequence).

The chain recombines TRBV7-3 with TRBJ2-2, with no clear D. The CDR3 runs to 15 residues. Per the germline V gene, CDR1 is SGHTA and CDR2 is FQGTGA. With 5 bases removed from V and 1 base from J, the gap between germline ends came to 11 bases. CDR3 coding DNA: TGTGCCAGCAGCCCCCGCCCGGGGAACACCGGGGAGCTGTTTTTT. Protein sequence: CASSPRPGNTGELFF.

The chain combines TRBV21-1 with TRBJ1-5. TRBV21-1 is marked as a pseudogene. The CDR3 is 14 amino acids. The CDR3 bases are TGTGCCAGCAGCAAACTACTTGGCAATCAGCCCCAGCATTTT. Translation: CASSKLLGNQPQHF.

The chain combines TRBV6-5 with TRBJ1-4; maybe TRBD1 (6 bases). There are 16 residues in the CDR3. V lost 1 base and J lost 8, with 17 bases in between. Germline V CDR1 and CDR2: MNHEY, SVGAGI. CDR3 DNA sequence: TGTGCCAGCAGTTACTACAGGGCCCGGGGCGAAGAAAAACTGTTTTTT. Translating it yields CASSYYRARGEEKLFF.

This chain joins TRBV5-1 and TRBJ1-5, with D tentatively TRBD1 (6 bases). In germline, CDR1 is SGHRS, CDR2 YFSETQ. V was shortened by 2 bases and J by 5 bases, with 14 bases between the two germline ends. The CDR3 sequence is 15 residues long. This chain's CDR3 is CASSLTGSSYQPQHF. The CDR3, as DNA: TGCGCCAGCAGCTTAACAGGGTCGAGTTATCAGCCCCAGCATTTT.

The chain combines TRBV18 with TRBJ1-5, with 7 nucleotides matching TRBD1. CDR3 length: 14 amino acids. Germline values: CDR1 KGHSH, CDR2 LQKENI. The V segment lost 5 bases and the J segment 4 bases; nucleotides outside the gene matches: 5. CDR3 residues: CASSKDRVNQPQHF. CDR3 DNA sequence: TGTGCCAGCTCAAAAGACAGGGTAAATCAGCCCCAGCATTTT.

V and J are TRBV29-1 and TRBJ2-5, with 7 bases aligning to TRBD1. Germline V gene sequence: CDR1 SQVTM, CDR2 ANQGSEA. This CDR3 contains 12 residues. V trimming: 7 bases; J trimming: 3 bases; junction bases outside the gene matches: 5. The CDR3 DNA sequence: TGCAGCGGCATGACAGGGAAAGAGACCCAGTACTTC. Protein: CSGMTGKETQYF.

Only one count was recorded for this clone. V is TRBV3-1 (or the pseudogene TRBV3-2) and J is TRBJ2-1, with 9 bases lining up with TRBD2. The length of the CDR3 is 16 residues. Germline CDR1 and CDR2: LGHDT and YNNKEL (reference sequence). The V segment lost 6 bases and the J segment 1 base; nucleotides outside the gene matches: 7. The CDR3 protein is CASRYIAGVSYNEQFF. The CDR3 DNA reads TGTGCCAGCAGGTATATAGCGGGAGTATCCTACAATGAGCAGTTCTTC.

The V gene is TRBV4-2, the J gene TRBJ1-2; 9 bases map to TRBD1. V was clipped by 4 bases and J by 1 base; unmatched bases: 4. Germline lookup yields CDR1 LGHNA and CDR2 YNFKEQ. This CDR3 region has 15 residues. DNA of the CDR3: TGTGCCAGCAGCCGCCCGGACAGGGGTAACTATGGCTACACCTTC. It codes for CASSRPDRGNYGYTF.

V gene TRBV28 combines with J gene TRBJ1-5; 10 bases are shared with TRBD1. J gave up 4 bases and V 6 bases, and 6 bases lay outside the gene matches. This CDR3 spans 15 amino acids. Germline CDR1 and CDR2: MDHEN and SYDVKM. The CDR3 coding sequence is TGTGCCAGCAGGGTTGGGACAGGGGCAAATCAGCCCCAGCATTTT. It is translated as CASRVGTGANQPQHF.

The chain combines TRBV29-1 with TRBJ2-3, with a tentative D call TRBD1 (6 bases). In germline, CDR1 is SQVTM, CDR2 ANQGSEA. V lost 5 bases and J lost 6, with 15 bases in between. The CDR3 is 13 residues long. The chain's CDR3 is CSVLGVRGDTQYF. The CDR3 region has the DNA TGCAGCGTTTTGGGGGTCAGGGGCGATACGCAGTATTTT.

This rearrangement joins TRBV14 to TRBJ2-1; D not certain. Germline CDR1 SGHDN, CDR2 FVKESK. The CDR3 is 11 residues long. Trimming stripped 8 bases from V and 2 bases from J, with 4 bases between. Here the CDR3 DNA reads TGTGCCAGCGCGACCTACAATGAGCAGTTCTTC. Residues: CASATYNEQFF.